This T cell receptor (beta chain) was documented in a study of blood T cell repertoires in COVID-19 (dated by TCRdb to 2020 to 2021). Context from the whole study: Samples from collaborators originated in the United States, Italy and Spain and spanned both the acute and convalescent phases of COVID-19. The prospective study material was composed of cDNA or gDNA derived from T cells, B-cell-depleted T cells, or PBMCs. Subjects who had been exposed to COVID-19, were actively infected with it, or had recovered from it provided the deeply sampled blood TCRbeta repertoires that made up the dataset. A freely available public database, intended as a resource for researchers studying the immune response to SARS-CoV-2, is where the repertoires were released. The samples were drawn from the first 160 participants of the ongoing ImmuneRACE study and from 950 to 1,500 subjects provided by 6 global collaborators. A de-identified subject ID, COVID-19 status, age in years and sex were almost always included in the sample metadata. Where HLA class I and class II types were available, the types were taken from metadata supplied by the sample provider, not from assay-based typing.

Of note for this clone: Its antigen is currently not known. No base-level quality is on record; no much larger clone is a single base apart. The sample contains more than one DNA sequence encoding this CDR3.

Each collaborating institution followed its own protocols to collect whole blood in K2EDTA tubes. For TCRbeta analysis, collaborators shipped samples as frozen whole blood, isolated PBMCs, or DNA extracted from either of those sample types. The immunoSEQ Assay, a bias-controlled multiplex PCR, was used to amplify TCRbeta CDR3 regions from genomic DNA. The paper's processing steps were these. The number of nucleated cells in each sample was estimated by amplification of reference gene primers within the assay. To quantify the absolute abundance of each unique TCRbeta CDR3 rearrangement, sequence reads were collapsed and filtered. For each sample, productive Simpson clonality was calculated as the square root of Simpson's diversity index over productive rearrangements. Sourced from immuneACCESS, this table was stored by TCRdb with only in-frame sequences that have V and J called. A share of the clones is absent; for the studies checked, an unresolved V gene accounts for under half, and the remainder has no known explanation. V, J and clone size are taken as reported in that table, and D and trimming were inferred from the DNA itself. Here the sample has approximately 97,000 clones; around 84% occur a single time. 3.5% to 5% of the sample is held by the ten biggest clonotypes.

The full study reports these points: Clinical and demographic metadata were provided uncurated, with the amount varying by source and participant.

V lost 3 bases and J lost 0 bases; the stretch between them is 8 bases long. The germline V gene specifies SNHLY as CDR1 and FYNNEI as CDR2. Counted from cysteine to phenylalanine, this CDR3 has 14 amino acids. Only CDR3 DNA is held: 42 bases, read in frame from base 1. The sequence links TRBV2 to TRBJ1-1; a tentative D call is TRBD1 (5 bases match). The clonotype was recovered from a human donor in a cohort sampled during active COVID-19. The sequencing sample was made of peripheral blood. The CDR3 reads as follows: CASSEHRMNTEAFF. The DNA sequence is TGTGCCAGCAGTGAGCACAGGATGAACACTGAAGCTTTCTTT. With all but the CDR3 taken from the reference TRBV2 and TRBJ1-1 genes, the full variable domain is: EPEVTQTPSHQVTQMGQEVILRCVPISNHLYFYWYRQILGQKVEFLVSFYNNEISEKSEIFDDQFSVERPDGSNFTLKIRSTKLEDSAMYFCASSEHRMNTEAFFGQGTRLTVV.